This T cell receptor beta chain was captured by sequencing in a study of T cells expressing NK-cell markers. Study-wide context: Investigators obtained TCR beta repertoires from sorted CD3+CD56+NKG2C+, CD3+CD56+NKG2C- and CD3+CD56-NKG2C+ T cells. One of the eight sequenced donors was seronegative, whereas the other seven were HCMV-seropositive. The study's findings and limits: More than 5 donors showed dominant NKG2C+ clonotypes comprising about 1.0-7.5% of their CD8+ T cells.

TCRdb re-analyzed the 5' RACE reads; it lists each CDR3 protein once, without DNA. This sample's table reports around 550,000 distinct CDR3 sequences. Germline V gene lookup returns CDR1 SGHTA and CDR2 FQGNSA. The CDR3 covers 15 residues. Notes on this clonotype: The antigen is undetermined.

The rearrangement joins TRBV7-2 to TRBJ2-1; TCRdb's D gene call, TRBD2, goes unchecked for lack of DNA. Specimen: blood T cells: a sorted CD56 or NKG2C T cell subset, CD4+ or CD8+ T cells, or bulk PBMC T cells (not recorded which). The receptor's source is a man younger than 35 in good health. The CDR3: CASSSSTSSGRVPFF. The full variable domain, completed using reference TRBV7-2 and TRBJ2-1, is GAGVSQSPSNKVTEKGKDVELRCDPISGHTALYWYRQSLGQGLEFLIYFQGNSAPDKSGLPSDRFSAERTGGSVSTLTIQRTQQEDSAVYLCASSSSTSSGRVPFFGPGTRLTVL.